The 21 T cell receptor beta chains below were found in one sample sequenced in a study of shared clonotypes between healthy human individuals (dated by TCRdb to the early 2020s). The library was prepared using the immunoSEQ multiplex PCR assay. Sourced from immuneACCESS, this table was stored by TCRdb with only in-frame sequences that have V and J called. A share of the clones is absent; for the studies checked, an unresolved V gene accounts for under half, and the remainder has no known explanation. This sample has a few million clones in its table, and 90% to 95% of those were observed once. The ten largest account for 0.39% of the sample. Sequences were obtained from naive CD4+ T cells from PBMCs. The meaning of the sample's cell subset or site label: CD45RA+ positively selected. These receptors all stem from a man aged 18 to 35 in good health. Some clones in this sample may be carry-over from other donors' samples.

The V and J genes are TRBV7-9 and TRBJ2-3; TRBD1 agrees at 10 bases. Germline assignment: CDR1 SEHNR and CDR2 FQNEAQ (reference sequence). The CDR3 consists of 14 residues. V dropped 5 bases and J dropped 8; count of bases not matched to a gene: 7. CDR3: CASSGQGGFGTQYF. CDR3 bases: TGTGCCAGCAGCGGACAGGGGGGCTTTGGTACGCAGTATTTT. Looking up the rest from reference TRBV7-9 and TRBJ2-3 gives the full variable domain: DTGVSQNPRHKITKRGQNVTFRCDPISEHNRLYWYRQTLGQGPEFLTYFQNEAQLEKSRLLSDRFSAERPKGSFSTLEIQRTEQGDSAMYLCASSGQGGFGTQYFGPGTRLTVL.

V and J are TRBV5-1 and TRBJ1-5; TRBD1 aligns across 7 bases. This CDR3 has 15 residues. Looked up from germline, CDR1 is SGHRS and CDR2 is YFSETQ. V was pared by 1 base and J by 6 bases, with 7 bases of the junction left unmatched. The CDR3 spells CASSLRGQRGQPQHF. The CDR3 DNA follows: TGCGCCAGCAGCTTGAGGGGACAGCGTGGTCAGCCCCAGCATTTT.

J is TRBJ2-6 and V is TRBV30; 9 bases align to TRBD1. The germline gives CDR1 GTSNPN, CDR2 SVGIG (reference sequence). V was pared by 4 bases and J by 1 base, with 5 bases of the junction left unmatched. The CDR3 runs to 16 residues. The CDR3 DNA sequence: TGTGCCTGGAACACAGGGGGCGCGTCTGGGGCCAACGTCCTGACTTTC. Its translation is CAWNTGGASGANVLTF.

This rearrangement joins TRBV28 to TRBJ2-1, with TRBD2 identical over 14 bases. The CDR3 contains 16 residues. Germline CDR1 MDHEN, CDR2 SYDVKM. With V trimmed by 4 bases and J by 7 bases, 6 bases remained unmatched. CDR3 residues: CASSSPTSGRVNEQFF. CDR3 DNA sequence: TGTGCCAGCAGTTCACCGACTAGCGGGAGGGTAAATGAGCAGTTCTTC. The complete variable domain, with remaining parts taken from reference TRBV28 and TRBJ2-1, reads DVKVTQSSRYLVKRTGEKVFLECVQDMDHENMFWYRQDPGLGLRLIYFSYDVKMKEKGDIPEGYSVSREKKERFSLILESASTNQTSMYLCASSSPTSGRVNEQFFGPGTRLTVL.

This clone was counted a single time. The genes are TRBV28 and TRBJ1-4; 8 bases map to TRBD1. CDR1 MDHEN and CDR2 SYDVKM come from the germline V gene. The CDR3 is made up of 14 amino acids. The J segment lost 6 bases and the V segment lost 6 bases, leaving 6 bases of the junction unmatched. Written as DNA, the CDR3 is TGTGCCAGCAGCCGAGACAGGGGCTATGAAAAACTGTTTTTT. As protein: CASSRDRGYEKLFF. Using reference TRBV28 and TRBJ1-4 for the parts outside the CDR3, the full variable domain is DVKVTQSSRYLVKRTGEKVFLECVQDMDHENMFWYRQDPGLGLRLIYFSYDVKMKEKGDIPEGYSVSREKKERFSLILESASTNQTSMYLCASSRDRGYEKLFFGSGTQLSVL.

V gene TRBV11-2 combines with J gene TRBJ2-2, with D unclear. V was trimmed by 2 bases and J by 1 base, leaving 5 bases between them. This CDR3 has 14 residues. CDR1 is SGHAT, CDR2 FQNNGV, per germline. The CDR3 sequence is CASSLIRNTGELFF. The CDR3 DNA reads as TGTGCCAGCAGCTTAATCCGGAACACCGGGGAGCTGTTTTTT.

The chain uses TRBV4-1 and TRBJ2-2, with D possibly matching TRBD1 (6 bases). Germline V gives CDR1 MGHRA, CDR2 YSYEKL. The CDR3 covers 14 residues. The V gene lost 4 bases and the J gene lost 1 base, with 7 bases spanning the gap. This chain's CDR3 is CASSLRGNTGELFF. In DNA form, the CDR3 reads TGCGCCAGCAGCCTCAGGGGGAACACCGGGGAGCTGTTTTTT.

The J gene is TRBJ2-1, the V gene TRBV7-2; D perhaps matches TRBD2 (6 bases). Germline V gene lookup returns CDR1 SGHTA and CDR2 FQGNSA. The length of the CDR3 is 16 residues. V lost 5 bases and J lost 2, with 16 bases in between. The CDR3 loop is CASSLQRDLPYNEQFF. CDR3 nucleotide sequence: TGTGCCAGCAGCCTACAAAGGGACTTGCCCTACAATGAGCAGTTCTTC.

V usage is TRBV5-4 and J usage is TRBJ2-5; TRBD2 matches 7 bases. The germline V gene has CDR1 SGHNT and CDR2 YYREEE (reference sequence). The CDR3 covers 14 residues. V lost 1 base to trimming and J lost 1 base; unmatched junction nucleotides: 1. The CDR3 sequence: CASSLWTSQETQYF. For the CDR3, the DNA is TGTGCCAGCAGCTTGTGGACTAGCCAAGAGACCCAGTACTTC.

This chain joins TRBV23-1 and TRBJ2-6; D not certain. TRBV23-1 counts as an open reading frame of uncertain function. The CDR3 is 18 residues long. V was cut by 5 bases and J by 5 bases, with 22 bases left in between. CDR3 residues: CASSGSDTQQSRANVLTF. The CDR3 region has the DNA TGCGCCAGCAGTGGGTCAGATACGCAACAAAGTCGGGCCAACGTCCTGACTTTC.

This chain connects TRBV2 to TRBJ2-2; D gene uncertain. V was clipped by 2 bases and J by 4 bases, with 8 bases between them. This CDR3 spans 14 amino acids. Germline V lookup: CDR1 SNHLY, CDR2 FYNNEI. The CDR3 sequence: CASSERQITGELFF. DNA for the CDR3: TGTGCCAGCAGTGAAAGGCAGATCACCGGGGAGCTGTTTTTT.

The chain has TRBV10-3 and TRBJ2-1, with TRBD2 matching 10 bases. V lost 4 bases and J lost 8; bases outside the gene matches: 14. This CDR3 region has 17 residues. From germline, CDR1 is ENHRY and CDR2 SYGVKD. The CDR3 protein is CAISAGPAGGPFDEQFF. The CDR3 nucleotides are TGTGCCATCAGTGCAGGTCCAGCGGGAGGGCCTTTCGATGAGCAGTTCTTC.

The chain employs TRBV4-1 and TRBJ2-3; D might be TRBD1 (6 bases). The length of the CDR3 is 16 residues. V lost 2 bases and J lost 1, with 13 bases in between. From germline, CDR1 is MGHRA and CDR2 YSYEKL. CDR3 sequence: CASSQTGHWGTDTQYF. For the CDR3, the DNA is TGCGCCAGCAGCCAAACAGGGCACTGGGGCACAGATACGCAGTATTTT.

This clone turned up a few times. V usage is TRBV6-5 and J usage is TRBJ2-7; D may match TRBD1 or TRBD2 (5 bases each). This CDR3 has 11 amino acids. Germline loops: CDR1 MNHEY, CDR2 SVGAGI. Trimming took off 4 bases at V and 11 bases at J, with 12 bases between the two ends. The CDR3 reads CASSLGEYEYF. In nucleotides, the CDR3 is TGTGCCAGCAGTTTGGGGGAGTACGAGTACTTC.

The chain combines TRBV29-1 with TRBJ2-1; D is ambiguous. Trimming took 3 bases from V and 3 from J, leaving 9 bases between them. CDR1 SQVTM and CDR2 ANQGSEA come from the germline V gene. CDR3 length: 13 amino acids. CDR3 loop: CSVEFAVYNEQFF. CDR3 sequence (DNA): TGCAGCGTTGAGTTTGCTGTCTACAATGAGCAGTTCTTC.

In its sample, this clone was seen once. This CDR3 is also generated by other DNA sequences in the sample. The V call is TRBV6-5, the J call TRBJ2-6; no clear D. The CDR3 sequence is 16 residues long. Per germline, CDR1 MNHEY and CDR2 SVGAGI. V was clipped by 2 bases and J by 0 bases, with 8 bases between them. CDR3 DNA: TGTGCCAGCAGTTACCTCAGGAGCTCTGGGGCCAACGTCCTGACTTTC. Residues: CASSYLRSSGANVLTF.

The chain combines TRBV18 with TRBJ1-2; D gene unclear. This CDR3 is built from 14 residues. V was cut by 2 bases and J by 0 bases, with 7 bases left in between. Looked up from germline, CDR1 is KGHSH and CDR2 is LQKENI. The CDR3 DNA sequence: TGTGCCAGCTCACCAACATCGTCTAACTATGGCTACACCTTC. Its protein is CASSPTSSNYGYTF. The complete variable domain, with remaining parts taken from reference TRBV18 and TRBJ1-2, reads NAGVMQNPRHLVRRRGQEARLRCSPMKGHSHVYWYRQLPEEGLKFMVYLQKENIIDESGMPKERFSAEFPKEGPSILRIQQVVRGDSAAYFCASSPTSSNYGYTFGSGTRLTVV.

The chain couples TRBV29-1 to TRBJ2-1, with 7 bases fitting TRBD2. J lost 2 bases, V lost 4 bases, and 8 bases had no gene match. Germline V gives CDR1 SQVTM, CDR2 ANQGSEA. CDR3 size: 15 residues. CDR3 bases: TGCAGCGTTGTCCCTGGACTAGTGACCTACAATGAGCAGTTCTTC. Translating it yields CSVVPGLVTYNEQFF.

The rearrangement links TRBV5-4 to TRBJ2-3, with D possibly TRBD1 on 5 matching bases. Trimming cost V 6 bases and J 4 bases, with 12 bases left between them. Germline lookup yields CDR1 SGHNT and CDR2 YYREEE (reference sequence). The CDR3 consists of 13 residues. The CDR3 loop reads CASNQGGADTQYF. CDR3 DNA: TGTGCCAGCAACCAGGGTGGCGCAGATACGCAGTATTTT.

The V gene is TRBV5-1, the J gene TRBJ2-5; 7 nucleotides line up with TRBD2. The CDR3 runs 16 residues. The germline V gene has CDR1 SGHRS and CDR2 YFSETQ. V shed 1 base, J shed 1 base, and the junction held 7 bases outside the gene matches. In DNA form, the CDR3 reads TGCGCCAGCAGCTTGTCCGGTAGCGGGTCCCAAGAGACCCAGTACTTC. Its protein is CASSLSGSGSQETQYF.

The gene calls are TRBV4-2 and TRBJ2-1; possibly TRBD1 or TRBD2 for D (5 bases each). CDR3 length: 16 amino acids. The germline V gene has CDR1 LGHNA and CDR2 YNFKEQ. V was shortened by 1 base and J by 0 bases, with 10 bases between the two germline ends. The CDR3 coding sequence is TGTGCCAGCAGCCAAGCCGGGGCCATCTCCTACAATGAGCAGTTCTTC. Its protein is CASSQAGAISYNEQFF.